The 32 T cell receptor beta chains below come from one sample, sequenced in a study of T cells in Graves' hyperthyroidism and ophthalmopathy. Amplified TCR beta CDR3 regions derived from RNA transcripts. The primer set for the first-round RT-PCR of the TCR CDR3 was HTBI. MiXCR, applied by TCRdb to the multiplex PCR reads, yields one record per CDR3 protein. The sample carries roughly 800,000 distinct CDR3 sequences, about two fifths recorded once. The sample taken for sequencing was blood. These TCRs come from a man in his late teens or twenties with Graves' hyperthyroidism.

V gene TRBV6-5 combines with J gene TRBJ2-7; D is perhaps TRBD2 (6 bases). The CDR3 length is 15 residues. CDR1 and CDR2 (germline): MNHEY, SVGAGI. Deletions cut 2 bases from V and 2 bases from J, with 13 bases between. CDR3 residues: CASSYEGTEAYEQYF. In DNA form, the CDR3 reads TGTGCCAGCAGTTACGAGGGGACTGAGGCCTACGAGCAGTACTTC.

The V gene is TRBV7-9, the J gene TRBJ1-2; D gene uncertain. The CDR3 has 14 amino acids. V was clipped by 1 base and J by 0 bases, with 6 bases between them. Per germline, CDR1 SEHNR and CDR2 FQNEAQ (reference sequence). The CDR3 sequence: CASSLVGTNYGYTF. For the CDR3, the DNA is TGTGCCAGCAGCTTAGTGGGGACTAACTATGGCTACACCTTC. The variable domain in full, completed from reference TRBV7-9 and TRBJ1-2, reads DTGVSQNPRHKITKRGQNVTFRCDPISEHNRLYWYRQTLGQGPEFLTYFQNEAQLEKSRLLSDRFSAERPKGSFSTLEIQRTEQGDSAMYLCASSLVGTNYGYTFGSGTRLTVV.

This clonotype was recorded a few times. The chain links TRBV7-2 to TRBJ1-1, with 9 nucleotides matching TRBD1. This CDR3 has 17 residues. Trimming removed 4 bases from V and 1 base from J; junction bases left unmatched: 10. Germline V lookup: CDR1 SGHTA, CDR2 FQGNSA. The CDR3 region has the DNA TGTGCCAGCAGCTCCCGCGGACAGGGGAGGCGGAACACTGAAGCTTTCTTT. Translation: CASSSRGQGRRNTEAFF.

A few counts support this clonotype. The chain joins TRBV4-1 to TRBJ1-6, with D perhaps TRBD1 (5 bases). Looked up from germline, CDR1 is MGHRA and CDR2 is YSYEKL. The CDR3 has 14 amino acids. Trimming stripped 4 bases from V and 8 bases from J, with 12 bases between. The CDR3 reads CASSPGNYYSPLHF. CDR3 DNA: TGCGCCAGCAGCCCAGGGAACTACTATTCACCCCTCCACTTT.

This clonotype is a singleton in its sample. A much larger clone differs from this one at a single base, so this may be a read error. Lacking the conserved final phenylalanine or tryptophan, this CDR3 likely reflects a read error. CDR3 nucleotides: TGTGCCACCAGTGACTACCGGGACGAGCAGTACATC. It translates to CATSDYRDEQYI. The V and J genes are TRBV24-1 and TRBJ2-7; no firm D call. V was trimmed by 4 bases and J by 5 bases, leaving 8 bases between them. Germline V gene lookup returns CDR1 KGHDR and CDR2 SFDVKD. This CDR3 has 12 residues.

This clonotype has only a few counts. In DNA, the CDR3 is TGCGCCAGCAGCACCTGGACAGGGAACACTGAAGCTTTCTTT. Translating it yields CASSTWTGNTEAFF. The rearrangement links TRBV5-1 to TRBJ1-1, with TRBD1 identical over 7 bases. The CDR3 contains 14 residues. Germline V lookup: CDR1 SGHRS, CDR2 YFSETQ. J was trimmed by 1 base and V by 4 bases; bases with no gene match: 4.

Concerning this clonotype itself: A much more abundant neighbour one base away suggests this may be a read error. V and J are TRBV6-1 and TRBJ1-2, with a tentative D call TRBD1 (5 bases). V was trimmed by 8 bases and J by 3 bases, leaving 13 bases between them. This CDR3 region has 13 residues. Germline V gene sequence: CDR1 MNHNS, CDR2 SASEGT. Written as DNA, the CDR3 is TGTGCCAGCCGTGCCCAGGGTGACTATGGCTACACCTTC. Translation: CASRAQGDYGYTF.

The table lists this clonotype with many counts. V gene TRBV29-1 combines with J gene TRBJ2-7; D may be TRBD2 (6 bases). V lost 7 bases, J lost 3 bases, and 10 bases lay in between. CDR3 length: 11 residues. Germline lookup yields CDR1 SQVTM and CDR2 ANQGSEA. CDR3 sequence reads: CSARTNYEQYF. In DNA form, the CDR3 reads TGCAGCGCTCGGACTAACTACGAGCAGTACTTC.

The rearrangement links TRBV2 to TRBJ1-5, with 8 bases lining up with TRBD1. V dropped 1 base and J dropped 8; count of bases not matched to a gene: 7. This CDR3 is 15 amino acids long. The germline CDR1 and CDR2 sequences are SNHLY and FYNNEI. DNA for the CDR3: TGTGCCAGCAGTGAAGAGACAGGGGCGGGGGAGCCCCAGCATTTT. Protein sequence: CASSEETGAGEPQHF.

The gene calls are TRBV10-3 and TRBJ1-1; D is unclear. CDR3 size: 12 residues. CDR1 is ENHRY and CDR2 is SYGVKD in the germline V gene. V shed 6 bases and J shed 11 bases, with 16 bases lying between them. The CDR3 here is CAIRHGSMMAFF. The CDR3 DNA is TGTGCCATCAGACACGGGAGTATGATGGCTTTCTTT.

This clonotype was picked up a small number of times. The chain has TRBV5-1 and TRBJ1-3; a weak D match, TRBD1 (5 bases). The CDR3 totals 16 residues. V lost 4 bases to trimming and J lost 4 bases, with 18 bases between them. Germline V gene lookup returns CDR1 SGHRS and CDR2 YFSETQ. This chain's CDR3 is CASSLDIILPGNTIYF. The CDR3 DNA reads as TGCGCCAGCAGCCTGGACATCATCTTGCCCGGAAACACCATATATTTT.

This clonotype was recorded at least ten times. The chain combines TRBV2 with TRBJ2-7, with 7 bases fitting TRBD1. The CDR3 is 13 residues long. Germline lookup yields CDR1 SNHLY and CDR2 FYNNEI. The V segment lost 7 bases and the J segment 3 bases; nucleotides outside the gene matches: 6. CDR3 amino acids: CASTWDRDYEQYF. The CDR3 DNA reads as TGTGCCAGCACCTGGGACAGAGACTACGAGCAGTACTTC.

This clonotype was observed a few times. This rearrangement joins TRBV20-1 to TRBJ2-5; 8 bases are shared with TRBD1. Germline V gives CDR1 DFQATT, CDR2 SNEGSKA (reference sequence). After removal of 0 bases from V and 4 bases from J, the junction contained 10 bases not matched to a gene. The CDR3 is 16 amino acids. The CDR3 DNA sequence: TGCAGTGCTAGAGATCTTCTCGGACAGGGACTAGAGACCCAGTACTTC. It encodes CSARDLLGQGLETQYF.

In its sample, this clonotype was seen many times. CDR3 sequence (DNA): TGTGCCAGGAAAGGGGGCACCGGGGAGCTGTTTTTT. Translating it yields CARKGGTGELFF. This chain links TRBV2 with TRBJ2-2, with D possibly matching TRBD1 (6 bases). In germline, CDR1 is SNHLY, CDR2 FYNNEI. CDR3 length: 12 amino acids. V lost 9 bases and J 4 bases, leaving 9 bases between the germline ends.

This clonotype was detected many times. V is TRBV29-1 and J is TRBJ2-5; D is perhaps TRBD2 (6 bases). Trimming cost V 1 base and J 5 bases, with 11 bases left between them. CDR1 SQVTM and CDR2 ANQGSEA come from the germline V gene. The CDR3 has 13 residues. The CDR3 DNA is TGCAGCGTTGAAGCGGGGGTCCGGGAGACCCAGTACTTC. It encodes CSVEAGVRETQYF.

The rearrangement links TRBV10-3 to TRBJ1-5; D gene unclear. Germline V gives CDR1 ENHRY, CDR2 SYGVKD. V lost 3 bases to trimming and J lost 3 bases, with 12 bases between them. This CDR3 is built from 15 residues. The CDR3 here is CAISDTGIYNQPQHF. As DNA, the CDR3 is TGTGCCATCAGTGACACGGGGATCTACAATCAGCCCCAGCATTTT.

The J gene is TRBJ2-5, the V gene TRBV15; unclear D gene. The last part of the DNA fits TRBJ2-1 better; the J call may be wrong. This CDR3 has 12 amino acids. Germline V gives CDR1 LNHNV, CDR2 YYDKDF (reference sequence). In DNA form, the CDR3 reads TGTGCCACCAGCAGAGTGGGCAATGAGCAGTTCTTC. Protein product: CATSRVGNEQFF.

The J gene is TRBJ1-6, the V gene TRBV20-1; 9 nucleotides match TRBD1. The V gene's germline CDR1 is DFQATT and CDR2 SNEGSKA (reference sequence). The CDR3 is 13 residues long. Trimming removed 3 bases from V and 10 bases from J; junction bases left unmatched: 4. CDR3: CSASGTGSSPLHF. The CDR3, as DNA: TGCAGTGCTAGTGGGACAGGGTCATCACCCCTCCACTTT.

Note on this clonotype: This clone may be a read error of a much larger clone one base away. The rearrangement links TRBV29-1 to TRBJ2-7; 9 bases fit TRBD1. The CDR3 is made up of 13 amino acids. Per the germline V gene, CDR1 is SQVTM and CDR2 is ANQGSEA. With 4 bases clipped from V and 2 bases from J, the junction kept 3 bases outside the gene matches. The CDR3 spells CSVGRQGAYEQYF. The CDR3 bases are TGCAGCGTTGGTCGACAGGGGGCCTACGAGCAGTACTTC.

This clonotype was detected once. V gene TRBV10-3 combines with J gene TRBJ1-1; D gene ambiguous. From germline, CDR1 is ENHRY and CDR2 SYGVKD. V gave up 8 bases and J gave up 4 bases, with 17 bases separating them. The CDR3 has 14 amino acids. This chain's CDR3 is CAIREGVLTTEAFF. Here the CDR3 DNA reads TGTGCCATCCGAGAGGGCGTGTTGACCACTGAAGCTTTCTTT.

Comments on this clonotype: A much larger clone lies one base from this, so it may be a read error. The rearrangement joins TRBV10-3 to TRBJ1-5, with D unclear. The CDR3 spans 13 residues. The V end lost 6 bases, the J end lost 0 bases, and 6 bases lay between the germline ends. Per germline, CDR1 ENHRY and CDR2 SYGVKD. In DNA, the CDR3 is TGTGCCATCAGGGATTATAGCAATCAGCCCCAGCATTTT. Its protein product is CAIRDYSNQPQHF.

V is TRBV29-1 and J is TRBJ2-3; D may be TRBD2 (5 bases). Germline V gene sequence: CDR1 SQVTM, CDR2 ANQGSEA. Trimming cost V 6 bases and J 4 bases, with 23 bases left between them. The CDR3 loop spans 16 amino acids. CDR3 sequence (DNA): TGCAGCGTCTTCTTTCTCCGAGCGGATACGGCAGATACGCAGTATTTT. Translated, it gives CSVFFLRADTADTQYF.

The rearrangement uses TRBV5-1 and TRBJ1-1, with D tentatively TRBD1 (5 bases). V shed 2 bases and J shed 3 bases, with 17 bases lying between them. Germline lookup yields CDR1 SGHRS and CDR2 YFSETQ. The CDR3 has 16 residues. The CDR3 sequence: CASSFQAFQGHTEAFF. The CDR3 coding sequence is TGCGCCAGCAGCTTTCAGGCATTCCAGGGCCACACTGAAGCTTTCTTT.

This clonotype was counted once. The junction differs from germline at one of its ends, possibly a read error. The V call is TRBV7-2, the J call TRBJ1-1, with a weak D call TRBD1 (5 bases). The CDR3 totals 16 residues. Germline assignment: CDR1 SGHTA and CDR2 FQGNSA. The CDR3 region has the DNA TGTGCCAACAGCCCCGGACGGGGGGTCGTGAACACTGAAGCTTTCTTT. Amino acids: CANSPGRGVVNTEAFF.

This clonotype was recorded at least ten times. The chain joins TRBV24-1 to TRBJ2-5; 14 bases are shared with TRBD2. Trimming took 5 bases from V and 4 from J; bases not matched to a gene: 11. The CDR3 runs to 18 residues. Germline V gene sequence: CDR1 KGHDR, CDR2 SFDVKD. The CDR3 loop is CATSVGTSGSHLLETQYF. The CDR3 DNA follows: TGTGCCACCAGTGTCGGGACTAGCGGGAGCCACCTTCTAGAGACCCAGTACTTC.

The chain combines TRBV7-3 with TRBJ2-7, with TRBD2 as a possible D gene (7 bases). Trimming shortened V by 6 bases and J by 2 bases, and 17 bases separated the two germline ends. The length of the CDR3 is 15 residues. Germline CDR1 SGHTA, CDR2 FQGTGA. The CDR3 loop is CASSYPGGRTYEQYF. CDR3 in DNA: TGTGCCAGCAGTTACCCGGGGGGCCGTACCTACGAGCAGTACTTC.

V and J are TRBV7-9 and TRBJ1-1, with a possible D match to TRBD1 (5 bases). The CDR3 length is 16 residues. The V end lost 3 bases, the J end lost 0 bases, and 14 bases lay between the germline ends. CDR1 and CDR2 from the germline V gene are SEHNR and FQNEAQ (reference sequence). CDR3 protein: CASSFWTRGVNTEAFF. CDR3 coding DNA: TGTGCCAGCAGCTTCTGGACGAGGGGTGTGAACACTGAAGCTTTCTTT.

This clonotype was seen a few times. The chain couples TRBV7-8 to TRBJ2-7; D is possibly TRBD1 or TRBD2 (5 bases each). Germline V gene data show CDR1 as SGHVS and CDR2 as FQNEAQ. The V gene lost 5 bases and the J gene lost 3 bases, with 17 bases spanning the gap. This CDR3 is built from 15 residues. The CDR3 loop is CASSQGRRLIYEQYF. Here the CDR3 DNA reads TGTGCCAGCAGCCAGGGACGGAGGCTAATCTACGAGCAGTACTTC.

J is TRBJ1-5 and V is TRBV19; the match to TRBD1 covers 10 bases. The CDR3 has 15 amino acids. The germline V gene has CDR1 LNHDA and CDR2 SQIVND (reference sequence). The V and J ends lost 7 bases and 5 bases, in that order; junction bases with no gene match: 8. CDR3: CASNPTGTGDQPQHF. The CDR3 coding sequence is TGTGCCAGTAATCCTACCGGGACAGGGGATCAGCCCCAGCATTTT.

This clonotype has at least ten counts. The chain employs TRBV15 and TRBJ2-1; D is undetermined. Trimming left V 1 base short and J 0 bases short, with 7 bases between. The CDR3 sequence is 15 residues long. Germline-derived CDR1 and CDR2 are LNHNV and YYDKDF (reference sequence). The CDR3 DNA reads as TGTGCCACCAGCAGAGGAAGGTCCTCCTACAATGAGCAGTTCTTC. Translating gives CATSRGRSSYNEQFF. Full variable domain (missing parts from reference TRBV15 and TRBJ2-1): DAMVIQNPRYQVTQFGKPVTLSCSQTLNHNVMYWYQQKSSQAPKLLFHYYDKDFNNEADTPDNFQSRRPNTSFCFLDIRSPGLGDTAMYLCATSRGRSSYNEQFFGPGTRLTVL.

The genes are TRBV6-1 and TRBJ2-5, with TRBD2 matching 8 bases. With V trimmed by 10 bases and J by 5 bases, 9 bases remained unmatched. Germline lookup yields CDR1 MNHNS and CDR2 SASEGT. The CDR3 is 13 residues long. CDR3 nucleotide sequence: TGTGCCAACACACGGGAGGGCCCTGAGACCCAGTACTTC. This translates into CANTREGPETQYF.

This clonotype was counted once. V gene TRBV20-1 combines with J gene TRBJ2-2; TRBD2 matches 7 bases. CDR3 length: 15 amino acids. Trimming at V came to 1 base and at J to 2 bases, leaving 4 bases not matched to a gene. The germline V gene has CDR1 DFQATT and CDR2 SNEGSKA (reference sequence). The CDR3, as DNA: TGCAGTGCTAGAGCGGGGGGACTCAACACCGGGGAGCTGTTTTTT. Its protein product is CSARAGGLNTGELFF.